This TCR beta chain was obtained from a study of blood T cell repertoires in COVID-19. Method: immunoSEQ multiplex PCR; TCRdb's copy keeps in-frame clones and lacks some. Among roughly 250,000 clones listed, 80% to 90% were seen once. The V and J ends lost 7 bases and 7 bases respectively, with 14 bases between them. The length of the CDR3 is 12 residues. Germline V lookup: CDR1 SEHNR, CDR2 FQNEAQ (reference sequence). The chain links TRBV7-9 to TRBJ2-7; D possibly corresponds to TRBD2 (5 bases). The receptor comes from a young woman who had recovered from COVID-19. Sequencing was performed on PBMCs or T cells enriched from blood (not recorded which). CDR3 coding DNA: TGTGCCAGCAAGGCGGGCTCGGAGGAGCAGTACTTC. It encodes CASKAGSEEQYF.